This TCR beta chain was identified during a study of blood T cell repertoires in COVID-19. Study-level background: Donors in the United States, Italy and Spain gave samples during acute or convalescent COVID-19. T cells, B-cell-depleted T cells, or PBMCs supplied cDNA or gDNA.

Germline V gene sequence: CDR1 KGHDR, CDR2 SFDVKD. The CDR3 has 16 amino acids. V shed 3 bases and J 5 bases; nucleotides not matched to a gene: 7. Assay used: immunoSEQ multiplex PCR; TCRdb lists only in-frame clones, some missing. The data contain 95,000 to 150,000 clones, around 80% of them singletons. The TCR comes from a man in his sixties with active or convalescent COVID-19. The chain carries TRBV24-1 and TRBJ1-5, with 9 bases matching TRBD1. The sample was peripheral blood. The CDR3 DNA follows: TGTGCCACCAGTGATCGCGGGGACAGGGTTTATCAGCCCCAGCATTTT. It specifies CATSDRGDRVYQPQHF.